This TCR beta chain was captured in a study of cytomegalovirus exposure and HLA in healthy donors. About the study: The 95 million to 120 million unique TCR beta sequences, from about 180 million T cells, were found by an earlier analysis.

Study observations and caveats: TCR beta chain V- and J-gene trimming was linked, in a later analysis, to a missense variant in DCLRE1C.

All the people who gave samples were healthy bone marrow donors. Donors likely had unrecorded immune exposures despite being nominally healthy when sampled. Germline V gives CDR1 SGHVS, CDR2 FNYEAQ. The CDR3 covers 15 residues. The V gene lost 1 base and the J gene lost 1 base, with 9 bases spanning the gap. 60 Vbeta and 13 Jbeta primers were used in PCR. Clones were read by immunoSEQ multiplex PCR, and TCRdb kept only the in-frame ones, dropping some. Counted here are 160,000 or so clones, more than 70% occurring once; the ten biggest clones make up over 1.3%. This clone was seen a few times. The antigen remains unidentified.

The origin of this receptor is a man aged 60-69 years in good health and CMV-seronegative. The sequencing sample was made of PBMCs. The gene calls are TRBV7-6 and TRBJ2-3; D not resolved. The CDR3 is CASSLGAQGTDTQYF. For the CDR3, the DNA is TGTGCCAGCAGCTTAGGTGCGCAGGGCACAGATACGCAGTATTTT.